This T cell receptor (beta chain) was sequenced for a study of OX40 agonist ivuxolimab in advanced cancers. This clone was picked up one time. The V and J ends lost 4 bases and 0 bases respectively, with 10 bases between them. The germline V gene has CDR1 SGHNT and CDR2 YYREEE (reference sequence). The CDR3 has 15 residues. Libraries were prepared by immunoSEQ multiplex PCR; TCRdb keeps only in-frame clonotypes and omits some of them. The profile shows 60,000 to 75,000 clones, roughly 84% of them singletons. The receptor was isolated from an adult with an advanced solid tumor such as melanoma, head and neck, liver or kidney cancer. The source material was CD4+ or CD8+ T cells sorted from blood, sampled in a trial of the OX40 agonist ivuxolimab. This chain joins TRBV5-4 and TRBJ2-2, with D unresolved. The CDR3 region is CASSRLGSNTGELFF. In DNA form, the CDR3 reads TGTGCCAGCAGCAGGCTCGGTTCGAACACCGGGGAGCTGTTTTTT.